This T cell receptor (beta chain) was recorded in a study of cytomegalovirus exposure and HLA in healthy donors. Both 60 Vbeta primers and 13 Jbeta primers went into the PCR. The assay was immunoSEQ multiplex PCR, and TCRdb's table has in-frame clones only and misses some. The table records roughly 190,000 clones, more than 75% of them present only once. Germline V gene data show CDR1 as MNHEY and CDR2 as SVGAGI. The CDR3 is 13 amino acids. V gave up 5 bases and J gave up 3 bases, with 10 bases separating them. This rearrangement joins TRBV6-5 to TRBJ1-1; no clear D gene. This sequence originates from a woman aged 50 to 65 in good health and CMV-seropositive. Sequenced sample: PBMCs. CDR3 in DNA: TGTGCCAGCAGTGATGACTCGGACACTGAAGCTTTCTTT. The encoded protein is CASSDDSDTEAFF.